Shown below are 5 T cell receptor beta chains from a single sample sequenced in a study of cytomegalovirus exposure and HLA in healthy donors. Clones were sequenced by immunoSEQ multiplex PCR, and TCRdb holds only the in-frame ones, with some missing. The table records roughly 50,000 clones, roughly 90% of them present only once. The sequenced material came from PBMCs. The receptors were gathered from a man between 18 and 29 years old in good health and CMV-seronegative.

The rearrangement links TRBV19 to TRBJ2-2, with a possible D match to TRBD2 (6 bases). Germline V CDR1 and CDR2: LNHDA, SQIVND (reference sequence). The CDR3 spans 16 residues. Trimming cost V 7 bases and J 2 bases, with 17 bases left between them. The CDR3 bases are TGTGCCAGTATTGGGGCTAGCGCGATCAACACCGGGGAGCTGTTTTTT. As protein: CASIGASAINTGELFF.

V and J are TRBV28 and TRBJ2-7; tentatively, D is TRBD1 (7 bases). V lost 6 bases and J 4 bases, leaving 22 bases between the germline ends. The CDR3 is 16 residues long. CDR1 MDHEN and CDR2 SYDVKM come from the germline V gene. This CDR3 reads CASRPRLRRGPYEQYF. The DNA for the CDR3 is TGTGCCAGCAGACCCCGCCTTAGGAGGGGGCCGTACGAGCAGTACTTC.

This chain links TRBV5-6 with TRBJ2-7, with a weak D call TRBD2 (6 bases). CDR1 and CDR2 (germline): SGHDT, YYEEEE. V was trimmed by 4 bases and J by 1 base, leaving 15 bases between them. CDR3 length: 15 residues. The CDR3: CASSPTWGDSYEQYF. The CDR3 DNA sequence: TGTGCCAGCAGCCCAACTTGGGGGGATTCCTACGAGCAGTACTTC.

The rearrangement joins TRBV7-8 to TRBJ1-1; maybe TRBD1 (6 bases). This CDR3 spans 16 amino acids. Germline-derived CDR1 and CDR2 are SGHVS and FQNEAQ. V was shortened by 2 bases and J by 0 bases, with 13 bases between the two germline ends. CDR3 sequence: CASSLLTGTMNTEAFF. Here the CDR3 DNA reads TGTGCCAGCAGCTTACTGACAGGAACTATGAACACTGAAGCTTTCTTT.

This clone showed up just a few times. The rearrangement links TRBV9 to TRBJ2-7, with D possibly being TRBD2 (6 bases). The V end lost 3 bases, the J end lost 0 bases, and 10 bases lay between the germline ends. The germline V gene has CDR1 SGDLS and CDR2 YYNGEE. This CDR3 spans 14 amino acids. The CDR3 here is CASSGLGDSYEQYF. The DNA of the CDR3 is TGTGCCAGCAGCGGACTAGGTGACTCCTACGAGCAGTACTTC.